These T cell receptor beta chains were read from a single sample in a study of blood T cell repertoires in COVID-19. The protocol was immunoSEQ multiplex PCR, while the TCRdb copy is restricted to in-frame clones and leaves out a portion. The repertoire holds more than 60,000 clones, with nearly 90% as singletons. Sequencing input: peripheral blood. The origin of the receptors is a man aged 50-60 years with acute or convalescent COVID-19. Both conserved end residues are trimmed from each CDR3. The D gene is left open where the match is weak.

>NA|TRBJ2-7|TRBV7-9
ASSLALSLSNYEQY
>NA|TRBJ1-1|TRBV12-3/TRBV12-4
ASSLGGFGAF
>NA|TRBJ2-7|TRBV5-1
ASSPSPPGREQY
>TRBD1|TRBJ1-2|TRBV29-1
SANRGANGYT
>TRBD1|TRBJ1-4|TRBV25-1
ASRGTAHNEKLF
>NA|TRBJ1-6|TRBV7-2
ASSVQEHNSPLH
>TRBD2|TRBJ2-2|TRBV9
ASSVARLAGVAPDTGELF
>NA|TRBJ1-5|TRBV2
ASRGGPGYQPQH
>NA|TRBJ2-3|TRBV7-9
ASSGGSTDTQY
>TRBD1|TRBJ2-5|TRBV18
ASSPPGQGRETQY
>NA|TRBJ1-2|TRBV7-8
ASSPGSYGYT
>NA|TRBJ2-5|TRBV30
ALGRLVETQY
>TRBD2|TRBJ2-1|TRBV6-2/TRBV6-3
ASSYGSGGLHEQF
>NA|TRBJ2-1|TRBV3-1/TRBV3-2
ASSQWGREQF
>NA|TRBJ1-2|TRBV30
AWSPQGLRGYT
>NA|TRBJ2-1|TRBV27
ASSQNYNEQF
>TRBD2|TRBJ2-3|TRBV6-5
ASSYRGGSSDTQY
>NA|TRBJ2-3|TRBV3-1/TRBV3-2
ASSHLVSDTQY
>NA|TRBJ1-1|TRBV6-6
ASSYNSHTEAF
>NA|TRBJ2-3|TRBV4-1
ASSQDRSSFTQY
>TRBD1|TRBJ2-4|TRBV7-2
ASSLHGQGGDIQY
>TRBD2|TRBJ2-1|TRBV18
ASSPVAGGVNEQF
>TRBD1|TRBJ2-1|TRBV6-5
ASTKTGSNNEQF
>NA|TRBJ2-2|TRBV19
ASSIVRDLTGELF
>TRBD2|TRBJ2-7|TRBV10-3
AISSDGTSGTYEQY
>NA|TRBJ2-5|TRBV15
ATSRDWEVSETQY
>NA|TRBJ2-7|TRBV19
ASRKQQGYEQY
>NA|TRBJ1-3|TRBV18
ASSPLGGGRSGNTIY
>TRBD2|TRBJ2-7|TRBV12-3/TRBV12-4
ASSFGREYEQY
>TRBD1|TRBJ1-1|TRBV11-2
ASSFRDRPALNTEAF
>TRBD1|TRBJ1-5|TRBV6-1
ASSGLTGVGAQPQH
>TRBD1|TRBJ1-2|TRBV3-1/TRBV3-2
ASSQDGGQGPYGYT
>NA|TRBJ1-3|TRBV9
ASSVTGTSRSGNTIY
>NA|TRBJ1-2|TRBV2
ASRDQGRTPLAGYT
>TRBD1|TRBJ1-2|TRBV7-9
ASSSTPGQGDYGYT
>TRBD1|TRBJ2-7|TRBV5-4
ASSPGQGVYEQY
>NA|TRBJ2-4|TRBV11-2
ASSSPGEAKNIQY
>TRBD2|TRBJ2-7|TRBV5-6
ASSLVSGPSYEQY
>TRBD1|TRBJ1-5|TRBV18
ASSPRLQGNNQPQH
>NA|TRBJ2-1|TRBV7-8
ASSPWLAVGNEQF
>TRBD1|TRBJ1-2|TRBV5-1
ASSRTGGEKNYGYT
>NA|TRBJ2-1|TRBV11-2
ASSLDRERHNEQF
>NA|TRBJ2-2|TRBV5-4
ASSFDRKDTGELF
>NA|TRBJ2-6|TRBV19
ASSILGGSGANVLT
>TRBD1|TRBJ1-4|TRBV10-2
ASSERTGMGEKLF
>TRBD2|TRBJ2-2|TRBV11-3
ASSLEAREMTSGHPNTGELF
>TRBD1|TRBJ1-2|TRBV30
AWSPPGQGLSGYT
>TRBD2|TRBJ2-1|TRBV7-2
ASSLALSSGRIDEQF
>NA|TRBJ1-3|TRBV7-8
ASSFITLRTPRNTIY